Listed below are T cell receptor beta chains from one sample, sequenced in a study of neurological immune-mediated disorders. From the 5' RACE reads, TCRdb called clonotypes with MiXCR, one entry per CDR3 protein. The table includes 35,000 to 50,000 distinct CDR3 sequences, about 2.3% detected once. Material for sequencing was PBMCs. The receptor set was obtained from a man aged 50 to 59 with multiple sclerosis. The CDR3 runs from the conserved cysteine through the conserved F or W. The D gene is left open where the match is weak. Size values are once, few and many counts, or a class for expanded clones, and some rows have none.

J | V | D | size | length | CDR3 | DNA
TRBJ2-2 | TRBV10-3 | TRBD1 | many | 18 | CAISARDRVPTNTGELFF | TGTGCCATCAGTGCCCGGGACAGGGTCCCAACGAACACCGGGGAGCTGTTTTTT
TRBJ1-1 | TRBV20-1 | . | many | 14 | CSARGDSVYPEAFF | TGCAGTGCTAGAGGTGACAGCGTCTACCCCGAAGCTTTCTTT
TRBJ1-4 | TRBV4-2 | . | . | 14 | CASSSEDSNEKLFF | TGTGCCAGCAGCTCTGAGGACAGCAATGAAAAACTGTTTTTT
TRBJ2-7 | TRBV7-2 | . | many | 13 | CASSPPSSYEQYF | TGTGCCAGCAGCCCACCGAGCTCCTACGAGCAGTACTTC
TRBJ1-4 | TRBV12-3/TRBV12-4 | . | many | 15 | CASKTGEGTNEKLFF | TGTGCCAGCAAAACGGGGGAGGGAACTAATGAAAAACTGTTTTTT
TRBJ1-1 | TRBV25-1 | TRBD1 | many | 14 | CASSFRTGGFGAFF | TGTGCCAGCAGTTTCCGGACAGGGGGCTTCGGAGCTTTCTTT
TRBJ2-1 | TRBV15 | . | many | 14 | CATSREPYRAPQFF | TGTGCCACCAGCAGAGAACCCTACAGGGCTCCGCAGTTCTTC
TRBJ2-6 | TRBV27 | . | few | 14 | CASSVSSGANVPTF | TGTGCCAGCAGCGTAAGCTCTGGGGCCAACGTCCCGACTTTC
TRBJ1-2 | TRBV4-3 | . | many | 18 | CASSQERASGQTIYGYTF | TGCGCCAGCAGCCAAGAGCGAGCCTCCGGGCAGACAATCTATGGCTACACCTTC
TRBJ2-5 | TRBV12-3/TRBV12-4 | . | many | 16 | CASSLRHPGSQETQYF | TGTGCCAGCAGTTTAAGGCATCCGGGATCCCAAGAGACCCAGTACTTC
TRBJ1-5 | TRBV7-9 | . | few | 13 | CASSLGGNQPQNF | TGTGCCAGCAGCTTAGGGGGAAATCAGCCCCAGAATTTT
TRBJ2-1 | TRBV5-1 | TRBD2 | many | 15 | CASSLESRGGLEQFF | TGCGCCAGCAGCTTGGAATCCCGGGGGGGCCTTGAGCAGTTCTTC
TRBJ1-5 | TRBV12-3/TRBV12-4 | . | many | 15 | CASSLPGSFDQPQHF | TGTGCCAGCAGTTTACCGGGTTCGTTTGATCAGCCCCAGCATTTT
TRBJ1-5 | TRBV2 | . | . | 12 | CASSEGDQPQNF | TGTGCCAGCAGTGAGGGGGATCAGCCCCAGAATTTT
TRBJ2-7 | TRBV7-2 | . | many | 15 | CASSLEFVSSYEQYF | TGTGCCAGCAGCTTAGAGTTCGTCAGCTCCTACGAGCAGTACTTC
TRBJ2-5 | TRBV12-3/TRBV12-4 | TRBD2 | many | 15 | CASSFSLAGYETQYF | TGTGCCAGCAGTTTCTCCCTAGCGGGGTACGAGACCCAGTACTTC
TRBJ2-7 | TRBV11-3 | . | many | 14 | CASSRLTGPYEQYF | TGTGCCAGCAGCAGGTTGACAGGACCCTACGAGCAGTACTTC
TRBJ1-2 | TRBV5-1 | . | many | 14 | CASSLSQGNYGYTF | TGCGCCAGCAGCCTATCACAGGGAAACTATGGCTACACCTTC
TRBJ2-2 | TRBV29-1 | . | many | 14 | CSVEMSTLAGELFF | TGCAGCGTTGAAATGTCCACTTTGGCCGGGGAGCTGTTTTTT
TRBJ2-1 | TRBV6-6 | . | many | 15 | CASSYEASFYNEQFF | TGTGCCAGCAGTTATGAGGCTAGCTTCTACAATGAGCAGTTCTTC
TRBJ1-2 | TRBV5-1 | . | many | 14 | CASSPRPGEGGYTF | TGCGCCAGCAGTCCCCGACCCGGGGAGGGGGGCTACACCTTC
TRBJ1-3 | TRBV7-9 | . | many | 13 | CASRQTVGNTIYF | TGTGCCAGCAGGCAGACGGTGGGAAACACCATATATTTT
TRBJ2-5 | TRBV7-6 | . | many | 13 | CASSPGGLETQYF | TGTGCCAGCAGTCCCGGTGGTTTAGAGACCCAGTACTTC
TRBJ1-1 | TRBV5-1 | . | many | 14 | CASSLLSGSYEAFF | TGCGCCAGCAGCTTGCTGTCAGGGTCTTACGAAGCTTTCTTT
TRBJ2-1 | TRBV29-1 | TRBD2 | many | 12 | CSVEEGGFEQFF | TGCAGCGTTGAAGAGGGGGGGTTTGAGCAGTTCTTC
TRBJ1-6 | TRBV3-1 | . | many | 15 | CASSQARTYNSPLNF | TGTGCCAGCAGCCAAGCGAGGACCTATAATTCACCCCTCAACTTT
TRBJ2-5 | TRBV7-2 | . | many | 15 | CASSLVGQSPETQYF | TGTGCCAGCAGCTTGGTCGGGCAGTCACCAGAGACCCAGTACTTC
TRBJ2-1 | TRBV6-4 | TRBD2 | many | 16 | CASKKAAGGPYNEQFF | TGTGCCAGCAAAAAGGCAGCGGGGGGACCCTACAATGAGCAGTTCTTC
TRBJ2-7 | TRBV6-5 | . | . | 15 | CASSYGPQGYYEQYF | TGTGCCAGCAGTTACGGGCCACAGGGATATTACGAGCAGTACTTC
TRBJ1-5 | TRBV20-1 | . | many | 15 | CSARKAGNSNQPQHF | TGCAGTGCTAGAAAGGCAGGGAATAGCAATCAGCCCCAGCATTTT
TRBJ1-1 | TRBV6-5 | . | many | 16 | CASSYSSAWAGAEAFF | TGTGCCAGCAGTTACAGTAGTGCGTGGGCAGGGGCAGAGGCTTTCTTT
TRBJ1-4 | TRBV5-5 | TRBD1 | many | 14 | CASSLVGTDEKLFF | TGTGCCAGCAGCTTGGTCGGGACAGATGAAAAACTGTTTTTT
TRBJ2-3 | TRBV12-3/TRBV12-4 | . | many | 15 | CASSNRQISTDTQYF | TGTGCCAGCAGTAACAGACAGATTAGCACAGATACGCAGTATTTT
TRBJ1-2 | TRBV7-2 | . | . | 15 | CASSRSVGEVYGYTF | TGTGCCAGCAGCCGGAGTGTGGGGGAGGTCTATGGCTACACCTTC
TRBJ1-2 | TRBV5-1 | . | many | 14 | CASSLAPGLGGYTF | TGCGCCAGCAGCTTGGCCCCAGGGCTTGGAGGCTACACCTTC
TRBJ2-7 | TRBV7-6 | . | many | 15 | CASSLGPGILYEQYF | TGTGCCAGCAGCTTAGGGCCGGGGATTCTCTACGAGCAGTACTTC
TRBJ1-2 | TRBV5-4 | . | many | 18 | CASTIVGQPRISNYGYTF | TGTGCCAGCACCATTGTCGGACAGCCCCGAATTTCTAACTATGGCTACACCTTC
TRBJ1-4 | TRBV20-1 | TRBD1 | many | 13 | CSNWDRGSEKLFF | TGCAGTAACTGGGACAGGGGAAGTGAAAAACTGTTTTTT
TRBJ1-1 | TRBV18 | . | . | 12 | CASSRADTEAFF | TGTGCCAGCTCACGAGCGGACACTGAAGCTTTCTTT
TRBJ1-1 | TRBV3-1 | TRBD1 | many | 14 | CASSQQTGGTEAFF | TGTGCCAGCAGCCAGCAGACAGGGGGCACTGAAGCTTTCTTT
TRBJ1-4 | TRBV20-1 | TRBD1 | many | 14 | CSATGQGKNEKLFF | TGCAGTGCTACCGGACAGGGCAAAAATGAAAAACTGTTTTTT
TRBJ1-5 | TRBV5-1 | . | many | 15 | CASSPTSGSNQPQHF | TGCGCCAGCAGCCCAACCTCCGGGAGCAATCAGCCCCAGCATTTT
TRBJ1-1 | TRBV7-2 | TRBD1 | many | 15 | CASSTQGAPNTEAFF | TGTGCCAGCAGCACTCAGGGGGCGCCGAACACTGAAGCTTTCTTT
TRBJ1-1 | TRBV7-2 | . | many | 15 | CASSLVTGMGTEAFF | TGTGCCAGCAGCTTAGTAACGGGGATGGGTACTGAAGCTTTCTTT
TRBJ2-7 | TRBV7-2 | TRBD1 | many | 14 | CASSLGDSSYEQYF | TGTGCCAGCAGCTTAGGGGACAGCTCCTACGAGCAGTACTTC